The 2 T cell receptor beta chains listed next were all sequenced from one sample in a study of T cells in Graves' hyperthyroidism and ophthalmopathy. RNA transcripts provided the source from which TCR beta CDR3 regions were amplified. In the first-round RT-PCR of the TCR CDR3, the HTBI primer set was used. TCRdb processed the multiplex PCR reads anew with MiXCR; each CDR3 protein has one entry. The sample yields a few hundred thousand distinct CDR3 sequences, roughly 46% seen once. The sample consisted of peripheral blood or thyroid tissue (not recorded which). The receptors here all came from a woman between 18 and 29 years old with Graves' hyperthyroidism.

This clonotype has a count of ten or more. The chain carries TRBV4-1 and TRBJ2-7; D unclear. The V gene's germline CDR1 is MGHRA and CDR2 YSYEKL. This CDR3 has 15 residues. The V and J ends lost 0 bases and 8 bases respectively, with 17 bases between them. This chain's CDR3 is CASSQDVTHQIKQYF. CDR3 bases: TGCGCCAGCAGCCAAGATGTGACCCATCAAATCAAGCAGTACTTC.

This chain connects TRBV6-1 to TRBJ2-2; D remains unclear. V gave up 3 bases and J gave up 0 bases, with 5 bases separating them. The CDR3 is 14 residues long. Looked up from germline, CDR1 is MNHNS and CDR2 is SASEGT. CDR3 coding DNA: TGTGCCAGCAGTGAGCATCCGAACACCGGGGAGCTGTTTTTT. It yields the protein CASSEHPNTGELFF.